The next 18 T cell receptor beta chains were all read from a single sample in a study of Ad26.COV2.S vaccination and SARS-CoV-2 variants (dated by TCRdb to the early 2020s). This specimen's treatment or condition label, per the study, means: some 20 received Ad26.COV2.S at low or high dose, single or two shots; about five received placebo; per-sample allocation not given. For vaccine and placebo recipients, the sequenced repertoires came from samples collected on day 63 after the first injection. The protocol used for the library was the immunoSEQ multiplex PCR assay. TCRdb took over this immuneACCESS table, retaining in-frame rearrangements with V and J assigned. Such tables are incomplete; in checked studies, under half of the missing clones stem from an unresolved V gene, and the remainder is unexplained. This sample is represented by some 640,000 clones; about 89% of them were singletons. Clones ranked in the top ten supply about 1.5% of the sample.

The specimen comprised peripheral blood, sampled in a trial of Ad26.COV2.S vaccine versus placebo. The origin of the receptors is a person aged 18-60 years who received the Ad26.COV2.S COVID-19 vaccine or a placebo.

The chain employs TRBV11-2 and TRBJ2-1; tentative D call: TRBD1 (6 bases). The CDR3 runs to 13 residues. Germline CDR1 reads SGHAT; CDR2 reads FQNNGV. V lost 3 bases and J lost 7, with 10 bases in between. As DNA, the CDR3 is TGTGCCAGCAGCTTCGGTCAGGGGAATGAGCAGTTCTTC. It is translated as CASSFGQGNEQFF.

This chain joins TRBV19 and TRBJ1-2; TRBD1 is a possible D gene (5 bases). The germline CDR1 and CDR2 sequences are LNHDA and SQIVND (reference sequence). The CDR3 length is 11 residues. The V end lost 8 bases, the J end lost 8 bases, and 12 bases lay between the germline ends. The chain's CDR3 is CASWGPSGYTF. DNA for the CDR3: TGTGCCAGTTGGGGCCCATCCGGCTACACCTTC.

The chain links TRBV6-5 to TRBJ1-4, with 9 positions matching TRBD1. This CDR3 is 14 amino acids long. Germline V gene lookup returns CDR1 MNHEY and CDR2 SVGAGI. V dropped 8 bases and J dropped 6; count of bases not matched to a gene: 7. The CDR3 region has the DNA TGTGCCAGCGCTTACGGGACAGGGTATGAAAAACTGTTTTTT. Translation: CASAYGTGYEKLFF.

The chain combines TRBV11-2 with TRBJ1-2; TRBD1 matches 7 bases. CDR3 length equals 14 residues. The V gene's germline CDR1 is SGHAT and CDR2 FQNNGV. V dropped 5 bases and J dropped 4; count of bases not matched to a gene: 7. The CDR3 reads CASSLSAGGYGYTF. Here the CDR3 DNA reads TGTGCCAGCAGCCTTTCGGCAGGGGGCTATGGCTACACCTTC.

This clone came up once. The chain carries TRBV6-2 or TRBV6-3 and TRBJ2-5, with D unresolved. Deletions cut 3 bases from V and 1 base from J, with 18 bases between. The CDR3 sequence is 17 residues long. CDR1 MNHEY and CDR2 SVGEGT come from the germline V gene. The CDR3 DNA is TGTGCCAGCAGTTATTGGGGTCTAGACAAGAGCCAAGAGACCCAGTACTTC. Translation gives CASSYWGLDKSQETQYF.

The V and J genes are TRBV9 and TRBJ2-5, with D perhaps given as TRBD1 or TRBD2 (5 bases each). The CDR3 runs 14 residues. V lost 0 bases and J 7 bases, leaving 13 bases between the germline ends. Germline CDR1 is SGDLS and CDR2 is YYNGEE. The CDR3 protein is CASSVGGVGGTQYF. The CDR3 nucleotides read TGTGCCAGCAGCGTAGGAGGGGTTGGAGGGACCCAGTACTTC.

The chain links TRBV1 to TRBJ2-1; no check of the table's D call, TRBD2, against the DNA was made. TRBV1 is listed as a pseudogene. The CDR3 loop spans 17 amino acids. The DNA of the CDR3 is TGCACCAGCAGCCAAGATCTTAGGCCGGGAGGGCCGCGGGAGCAGTTCTTC. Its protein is CTSSQDLRPGGPREQFF.

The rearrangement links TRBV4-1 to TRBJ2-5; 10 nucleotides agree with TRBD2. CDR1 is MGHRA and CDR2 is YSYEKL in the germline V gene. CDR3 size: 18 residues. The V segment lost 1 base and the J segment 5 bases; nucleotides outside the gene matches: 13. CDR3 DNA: TGCGCCAGCAGCCAAGCGGTCCGGAGCGGGGGGGCGGATGAGACCCAGTACTTC. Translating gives CASSQAVRSGGADETQYF.

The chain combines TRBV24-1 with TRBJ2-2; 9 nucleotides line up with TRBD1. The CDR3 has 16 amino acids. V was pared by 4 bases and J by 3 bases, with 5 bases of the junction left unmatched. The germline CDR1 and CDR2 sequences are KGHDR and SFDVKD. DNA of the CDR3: TGTGCCACCAGTGACCCCGGGACAGGGTACACCGGGGAGCTGTTTTTT. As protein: CATSDPGTGYTGELFF.

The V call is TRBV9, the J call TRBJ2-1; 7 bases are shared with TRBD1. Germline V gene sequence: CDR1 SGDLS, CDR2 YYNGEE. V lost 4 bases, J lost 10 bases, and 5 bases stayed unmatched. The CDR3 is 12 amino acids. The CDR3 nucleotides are TGTGCCAGCAGCTCCCGACAGGGCGAGCAGTTCTTC. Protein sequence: CASSSRQGEQFF. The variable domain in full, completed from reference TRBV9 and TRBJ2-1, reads DSGVTQTPKHLITATGQRVTLRCSPRSGDLSVYWYQQSLDQGLQFLIQYYNGEERAKGNILERFSAQQFPDLHSELNLSSLELGDSALYFCASSSRQGEQFFGPGTRLTVL.

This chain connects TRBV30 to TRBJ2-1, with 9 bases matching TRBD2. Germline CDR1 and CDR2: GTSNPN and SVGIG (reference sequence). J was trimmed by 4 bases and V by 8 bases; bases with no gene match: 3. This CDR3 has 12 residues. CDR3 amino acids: CAHSGGYNEQFF. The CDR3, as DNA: TGTGCCCATAGCGGGGGATACAATGAGCAGTTCTTC.

CDR3 in amino acids: CASSLGTRVYEQYF. DNA of the CDR3: TGTGCCAGCAGCCTCGGGACCCGCGTTTACGAGCAGTACTTC. This chain joins TRBV7-9 and TRBJ2-7, with D possibly being TRBD1 or TRBD2 (5 bases each). Germline-derived CDR1 and CDR2 are SEHNR and FQNEAQ (reference sequence). This CDR3 region has 14 residues. V shed 5 bases and J shed 4 bases, with 15 bases lying between them. The complete variable domain, with remaining parts taken from reference TRBV7-9 and TRBJ2-7, reads DTGVSQNPRHKITKRGQNVTFRCDPISEHNRLYWYRQTLGQGPEFLTYFQNEAQLEKSRLLSDRFSAERPKGSFSTLEIQRTEQGDSAMYLCASSLGTRVYEQYFGPGTRLTVT.

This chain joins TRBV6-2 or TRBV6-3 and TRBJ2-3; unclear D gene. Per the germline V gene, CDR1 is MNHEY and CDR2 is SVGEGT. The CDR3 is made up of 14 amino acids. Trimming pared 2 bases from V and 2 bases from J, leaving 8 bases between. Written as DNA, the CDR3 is TGTGCCAGCAGTTACCTGGGTTTCACAGATACGCAGTATTTT. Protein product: CASSYLGFTDTQYF.

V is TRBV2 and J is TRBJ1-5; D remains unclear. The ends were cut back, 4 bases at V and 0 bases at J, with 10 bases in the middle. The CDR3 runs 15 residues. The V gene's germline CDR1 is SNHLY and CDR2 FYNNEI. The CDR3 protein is CASSAGFYSNQPQHF. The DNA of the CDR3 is TGTGCCAGCAGTGCGGGTTTCTATAGCAATCAGCCCCAGCATTTT.

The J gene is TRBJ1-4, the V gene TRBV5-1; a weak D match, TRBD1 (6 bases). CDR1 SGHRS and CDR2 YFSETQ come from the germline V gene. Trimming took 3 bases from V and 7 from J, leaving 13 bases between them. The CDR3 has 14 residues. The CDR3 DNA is TGCGCCAGCAGCTGGGGGGGCGCCGGTGAAAAACTGTTTTTT. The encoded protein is CASSWGGAGEKLFF.

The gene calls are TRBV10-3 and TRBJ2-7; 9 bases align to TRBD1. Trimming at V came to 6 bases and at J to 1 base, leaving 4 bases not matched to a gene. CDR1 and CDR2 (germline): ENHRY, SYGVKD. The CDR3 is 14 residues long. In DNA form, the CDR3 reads TGTGCCATCAGGTCGGGACAGGGTTCCTACGAGCAGTACTTC. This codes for CAIRSGQGSYEQYF.

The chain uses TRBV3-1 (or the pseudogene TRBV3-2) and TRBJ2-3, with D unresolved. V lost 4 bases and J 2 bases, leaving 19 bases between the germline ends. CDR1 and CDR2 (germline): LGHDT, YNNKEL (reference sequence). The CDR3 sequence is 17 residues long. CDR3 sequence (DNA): TGTGCCAGCAGCCGAGGAGAAGCCCCCCTCCCCACAGATACGCAGTATTTT. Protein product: CASSRGEAPLPTDTQYF.

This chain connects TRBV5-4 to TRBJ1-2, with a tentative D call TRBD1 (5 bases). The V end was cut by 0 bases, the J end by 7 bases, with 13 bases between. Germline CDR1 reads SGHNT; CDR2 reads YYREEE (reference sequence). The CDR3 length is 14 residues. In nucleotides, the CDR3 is TGTGCCAGCAGCTTGGAGGGAGGGACTGGTGGCTACACCTTC. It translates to CASSLEGGTGGYTF.